The 7 T cell receptor beta chains below all came from one sample that was sequenced in a study of T cell responses to AZD1222 COVID-19 vaccine. Assay used: immunoSEQ multiplex PCR; TCRdb lists only in-frame clones, some missing. This table has 150,000 or so clones, 92% appearing once. The starting material was peripheral blood, obtained 28 days after the second AZD1222 dose. The source is an adult who received the AZD1222 COVID-19 vaccine.

V usage is TRBV28 and J usage is TRBJ2-4, with D perhaps matching TRBD2 (6 bases). Germline V CDR1 and CDR2: MDHEN, SYDVKM. This CDR3 spans 15 amino acids. V lost 5 bases and J 0 bases, leaving 11 bases between the germline ends. The CDR3 here is CASSGRSGAKNIQYF. CDR3 sequence (DNA): TGTGCCAGCAGTGGTCGTAGCGGAGCCAAAAACATTCAGTACTTC.

The rearrangement links TRBV19 to TRBJ1-2; D is possibly TRBD1 (5 bases). The germline gives CDR1 LNHDA, CDR2 SQIVND (reference sequence). The CDR3 sequence is 12 residues long. V lost 9 bases and J lost 2, with 10 bases in between. CDR3 region: CASTDSNYGYTF. DNA for the CDR3: TGTGCCAGCACCGACAGCAACTATGGCTACACCTTC.

V usage is TRBV5-6 and J usage is TRBJ2-7; possibly TRBD1 for D (6 bases). V gave up 3 bases and J gave up 6 bases, with 13 bases separating them. This CDR3 is built from 13 residues. Germline lookup yields CDR1 SGHDT and CDR2 YYEEEE. CDR3 in DNA: TGTGCCAGCAGCTCCGCGCAGGGGACCGAGCAGTACTTC. Translated, it gives CASSSAQGTEQYF.

The chain recombines TRBV5-1 with TRBJ2-7; 7 nucleotides align to TRBD1. The CDR3 covers 15 residues. CDR1 SGHRS and CDR2 YFSETQ come from the germline V gene. V gave up 4 bases and J gave up 0 bases; unmatched junction bases: 7. CDR3 amino acids: CASSREGTVSYEQYF. For the CDR3, the DNA is TGCGCCAGCAGCCGTGAGGGGACAGTCTCCTACGAGCAGTACTTC.

The V call is TRBV28, the J call TRBJ1-1, with 7 bases lining up with TRBD1. There are 13 residues in the CDR3. V gave up 6 bases and J gave up 5 bases; unmatched junction bases: 6. Germline lookup yields CDR1 MDHEN and CDR2 SYDVKM. The CDR3 here is CASSPTGRTEAFF. In DNA, the CDR3 is TGTGCCAGCAGCCCGACAGGGAGGACTGAAGCTTTCTTT.

CDR3 sequence: CASSYLRTGTDTQYF. CDR3 DNA sequence: TGTGCCAGCAGTTACCTCAGGACTGGGACAGATACGCAGTATTTT. The J gene is TRBJ2-3, the V gene TRBV6-2 or TRBV6-3; TRBD2 is a possible D gene (5 bases). CDR3 length: 15 residues. The V gene lost 2 bases and the J gene lost 3 bases, with 12 bases spanning the gap. From germline, CDR1 is MNHEY and CDR2 SVGEGT.

This clone was observed a single time. This chain uses TRBV5-1 with TRBJ1-6; 9 bases match TRBD1. The CDR3 spans 15 residues. V was pared by 4 bases and J by 9 bases, with 8 bases of the junction left unmatched. The V gene's germline CDR1 is SGHRS and CDR2 YFSETQ. Written as DNA, the CDR3 is TGCGCCAGCAGCGCCGGGACAGGGTTAGGTTCACCCCTCCACTTT. This gives the protein CASSAGTGLGSPLHF. The whole variable domain, filled in from reference TRBV5-1 and TRBJ1-6, reads KAGVTQTPRYLIKTRGQQVTLSCSPISGHRSVSWYQQTPGQGLQFLFEYFSETQRNKGNFPGRFSGRQFSNSRSEMNVSTLELGDSALYLCASSAGTGLGSPLHFGNGTRLTVT.